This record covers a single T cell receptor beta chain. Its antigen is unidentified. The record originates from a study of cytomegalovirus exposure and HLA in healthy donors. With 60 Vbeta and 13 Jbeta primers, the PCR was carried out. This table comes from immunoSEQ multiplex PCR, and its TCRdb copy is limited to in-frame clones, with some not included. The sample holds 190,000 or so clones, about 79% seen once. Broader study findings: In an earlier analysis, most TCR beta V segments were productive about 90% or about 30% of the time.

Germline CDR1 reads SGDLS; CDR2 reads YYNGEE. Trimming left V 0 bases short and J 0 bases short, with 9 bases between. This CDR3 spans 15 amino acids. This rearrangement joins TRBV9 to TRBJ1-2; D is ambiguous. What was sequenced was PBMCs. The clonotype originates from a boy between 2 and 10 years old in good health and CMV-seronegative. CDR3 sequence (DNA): TGTGCCAGCAGCGTAGGGGGAGTCCCTAACTATGGCTACACCTTC. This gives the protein CASSVGGVPNYGYTF.